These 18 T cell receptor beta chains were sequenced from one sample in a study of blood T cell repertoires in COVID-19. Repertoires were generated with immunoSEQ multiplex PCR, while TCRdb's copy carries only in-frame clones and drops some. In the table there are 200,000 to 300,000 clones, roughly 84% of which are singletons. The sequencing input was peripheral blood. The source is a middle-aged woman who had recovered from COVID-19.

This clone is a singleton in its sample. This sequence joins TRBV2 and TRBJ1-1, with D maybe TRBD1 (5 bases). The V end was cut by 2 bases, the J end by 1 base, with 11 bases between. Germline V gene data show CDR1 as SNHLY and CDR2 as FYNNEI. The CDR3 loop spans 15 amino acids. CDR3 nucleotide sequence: TGTGCCAGCAGTGAACAGGGTTTACCGAACACTGAAGCTTTCTTT. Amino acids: CASSEQGLPNTEAFF. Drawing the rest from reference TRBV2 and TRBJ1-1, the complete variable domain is EPEVTQTPSHQVTQMGQEVILRCVPISNHLYFYWYRQILGQKVEFLVSFYNNEISEKSEIFDDQFSVERPDGSNFTLKIRSTKLEDSAMYFCASSEQGLPNTEAFFGQGTRLTVV.

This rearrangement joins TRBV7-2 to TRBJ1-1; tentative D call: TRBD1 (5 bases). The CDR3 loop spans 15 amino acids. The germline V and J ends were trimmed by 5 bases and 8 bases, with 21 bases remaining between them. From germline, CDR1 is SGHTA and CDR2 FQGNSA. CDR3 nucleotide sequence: TGTGCCAGCAGCCCTTCGGGGGTAGGGGTTCAAGAAGCTTTCTTT. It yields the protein CASSPSGVGVQEAFF.

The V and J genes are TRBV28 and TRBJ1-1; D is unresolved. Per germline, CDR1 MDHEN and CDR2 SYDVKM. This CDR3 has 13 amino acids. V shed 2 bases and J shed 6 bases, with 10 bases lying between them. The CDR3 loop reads CASSLTGESEAFF. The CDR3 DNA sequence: TGTGCCAGCAGTTTAACCGGGGAATCTGAAGCTTTCTTT. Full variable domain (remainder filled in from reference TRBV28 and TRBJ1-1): DVKVTQSSRYLVKRTGEKVFLECVQDMDHENMFWYRQDPGLGLRLIYFSYDVKMKEKGDIPEGYSVSREKKERFSLILESASTNQTSMYLCASSLTGESEAFFGQGTRLTVV.

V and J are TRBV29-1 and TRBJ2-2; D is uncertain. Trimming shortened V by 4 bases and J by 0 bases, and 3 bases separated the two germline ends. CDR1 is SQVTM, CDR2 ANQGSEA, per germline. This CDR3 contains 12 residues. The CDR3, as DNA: TGCAGCGTTGTTACGAACACCGGGGAGCTGTTTTTT. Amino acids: CSVVTNTGELFF.

The CDR3 DNA follows: TGTGCCAGCAGCCCCCGGGCGGGGGGGGGCTACAATGAGCAGTTCTTC. Translated: CASSPRAGGGYNEQFF. This chain links TRBV13 with TRBJ2-1; 9 bases align to TRBD2. V lost 5 bases, J lost 3 bases, and 8 bases stayed unmatched. Germline V gives CDR1 PRHDT, CDR2 FYEKMQ (reference sequence). The CDR3 contains 16 residues.

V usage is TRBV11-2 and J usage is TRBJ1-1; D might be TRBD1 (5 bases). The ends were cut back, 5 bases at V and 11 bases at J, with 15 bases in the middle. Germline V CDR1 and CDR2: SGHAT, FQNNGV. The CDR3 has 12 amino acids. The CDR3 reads CASSQNRGYAFF. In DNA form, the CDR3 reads TGTGCCAGCAGCCAGAATCGGGGGTACGCTTTCTTT.

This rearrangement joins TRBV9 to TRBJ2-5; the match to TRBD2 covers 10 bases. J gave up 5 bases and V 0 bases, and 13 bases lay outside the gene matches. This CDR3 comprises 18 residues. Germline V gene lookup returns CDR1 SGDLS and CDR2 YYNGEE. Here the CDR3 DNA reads TGTGCCAGCAGCGTAGGCAAAAGCGGGGGGGGTCCGGTGGAGACCCAGTACTTC. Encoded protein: CASSVGKSGGGPVETQYF.

CDR3 in DNA: TGTGCCAGCAGCTTAGGGACAGAGACCTACGAGCAGTACTTC. This codes for CASSLGTETYEQYF. The chain employs TRBV7-9 and TRBJ2-7, with TRBD1 as a possible D gene (6 bases). The germline V and J ends were trimmed by 1 base and 2 bases, with 9 bases remaining between them. Looked up from germline, CDR1 is SEHNR and CDR2 is FQNEAQ (reference sequence). This CDR3 is 14 amino acids long.

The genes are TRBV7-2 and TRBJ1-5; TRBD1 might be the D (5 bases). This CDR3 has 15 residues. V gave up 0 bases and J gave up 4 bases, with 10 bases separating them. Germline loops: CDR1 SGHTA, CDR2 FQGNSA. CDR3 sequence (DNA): TGTGCCAGCAGCTTAGCGGGACTGATAAATCAGCCCCAGCATTTT. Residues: CASSLAGLINQPQHF.

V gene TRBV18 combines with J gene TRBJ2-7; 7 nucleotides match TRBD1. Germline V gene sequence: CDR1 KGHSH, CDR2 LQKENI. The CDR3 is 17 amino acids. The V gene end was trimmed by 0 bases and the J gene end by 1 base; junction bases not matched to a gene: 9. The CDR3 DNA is TGTGCCAGCTCACCACCGCTTGGGCAGGGGGTATCCTACGAGCAGTACTTC. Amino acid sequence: CASSPPLGQGVSYEQYF.

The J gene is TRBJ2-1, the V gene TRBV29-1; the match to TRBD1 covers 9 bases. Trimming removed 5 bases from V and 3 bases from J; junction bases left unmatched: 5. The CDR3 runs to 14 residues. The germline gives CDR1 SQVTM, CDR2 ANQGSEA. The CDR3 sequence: CSVMTGGVYNEQFF. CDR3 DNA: TGCAGCGTTATGACAGGGGGAGTCTACAATGAGCAGTTCTTC.

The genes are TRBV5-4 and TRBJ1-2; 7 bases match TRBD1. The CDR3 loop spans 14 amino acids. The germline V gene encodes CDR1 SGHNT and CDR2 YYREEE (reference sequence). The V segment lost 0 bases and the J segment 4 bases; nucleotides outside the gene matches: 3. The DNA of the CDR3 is TGTGCCAGCAGCTTGGAAGGGACAGTCTATGGCTACACCTTC. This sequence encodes CASSLEGTVYGYTF.

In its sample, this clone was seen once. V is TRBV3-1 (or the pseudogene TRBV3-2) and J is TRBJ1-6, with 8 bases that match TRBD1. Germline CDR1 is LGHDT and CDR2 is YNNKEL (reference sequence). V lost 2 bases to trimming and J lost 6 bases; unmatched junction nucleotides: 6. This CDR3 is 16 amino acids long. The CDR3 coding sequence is TGTGCCAGCAGCCAACCACGACAGGGGTTTAATTCACCCCTCCACTTT. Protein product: CASSQPRQGFNSPLHF.

The CDR3 loop is CASSLTPVGTGLYNEQFF. The CDR3 nucleotides are TGTGCCAGCAGCTTAACCCCAGTTGGGACAGGGTTGTACAATGAGCAGTTCTTC. The chain has TRBV7-3 and TRBJ2-1; 9 positions match TRBD1. The CDR3 runs 18 residues. Germline CDR1 SGHTA, CDR2 FQGTGA. V trimming: 0 bases; J trimming: 4 bases; junction bases outside the gene matches: 10.

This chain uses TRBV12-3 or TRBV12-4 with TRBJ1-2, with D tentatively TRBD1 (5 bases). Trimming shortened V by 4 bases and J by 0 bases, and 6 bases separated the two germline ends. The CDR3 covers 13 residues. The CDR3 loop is CASSWTPNYGYTF. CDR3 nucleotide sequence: TGTGCCAGCAGTTGGACACCTAACTATGGCTACACCTTC.

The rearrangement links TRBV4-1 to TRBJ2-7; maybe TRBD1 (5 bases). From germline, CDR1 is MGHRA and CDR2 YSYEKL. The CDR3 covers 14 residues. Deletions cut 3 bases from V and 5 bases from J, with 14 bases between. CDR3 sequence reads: CASSHVQGTHEQYF. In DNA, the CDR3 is TGCGCCAGCAGCCACGTCCAGGGTACCCACGAGCAGTACTTC.

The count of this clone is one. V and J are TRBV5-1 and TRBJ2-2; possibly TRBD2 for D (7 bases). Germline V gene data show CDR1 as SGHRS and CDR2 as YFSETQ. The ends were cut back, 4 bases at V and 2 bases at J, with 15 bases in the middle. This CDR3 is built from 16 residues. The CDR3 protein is CASSGEGGLNTGELFF. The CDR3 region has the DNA TGCGCCAGCAGCGGAGAGGGGGGACTAAACACCGGGGAGCTGTTTTTT.

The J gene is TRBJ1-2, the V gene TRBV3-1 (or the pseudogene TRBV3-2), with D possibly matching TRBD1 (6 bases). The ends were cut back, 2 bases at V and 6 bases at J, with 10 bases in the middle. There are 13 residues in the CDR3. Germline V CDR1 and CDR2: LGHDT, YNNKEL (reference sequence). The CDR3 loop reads CASSQRAGDGYTF. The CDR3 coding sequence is TGTGCCAGCAGCCAACGCGCAGGGGATGGCTACACCTTC.